These 20 T cell receptor beta chains were sequenced from one sample in a study of neurological immune-mediated disorders. TCRdb ran MiXCR on the 5' RACE reads and lists one entry per CDR3 protein. This sample has over 55,000 distinct CDR3 sequences, with 10% found just once. As for time point: longitudinal time-point 1 (baseline). Source material: PBMCs. The receptor source for this set is a man aged 25 to 40 in good health.

This clonotype was counted many times. The rearrangement links TRBV3-1 to TRBJ1-6; TRBD1 might be the D (5 bases). The CDR3 length is 15 residues. V was clipped by 0 bases and J by 7 bases, with 10 bases between them. Germline V CDR1 and CDR2: LGHDT, YNNKEL (reference sequence). The CDR3 coding sequence is TGTGCCAGCAGCCAAGATGCAGGGCCCAATTCACCCCTCCACTTT. This gives the protein CASSQDAGPNSPLHF.

The sample holds many counts of this clonotype. This chain uses TRBV15 with TRBJ2-3; 10 nucleotides agree with TRBD2. The CDR3 length is 18 residues. Germline trimming cut 2 bases from V and 3 bases from J; bases unmatched to any gene: 11. Germline assignment: CDR1 LNHNV and CDR2 YYDKDF (reference sequence). In DNA form, the CDR3 reads TGTGCCACCAGCAGACCCGGACAGACGACTAGCGGGACAGATACGCAGTATTTT. Encoded protein: CATSRPGQTTSGTDTQYF.

This clonotype was observed at least ten times. V is TRBV3-1 and J is TRBJ2-3, with 15 bases fitting TRBD2. CDR3 length: 17 amino acids. J gave up 4 bases and V 4 bases, and 6 bases lay outside the gene matches. Germline assignment: CDR1 LGHDT and CDR2 YNNKEL (reference sequence). CDR3: CASSPGLAGGPADTQYF. The CDR3 DNA is TGTGCCAGCAGCCCCGGACTAGCGGGAGGGCCGGCAGATACGCAGTATTTT.

At least ten counts were recorded for this clonotype. J is TRBJ1-5 and V is TRBV20-1; the D is unclear. The germline V gene has CDR1 DFQATT and CDR2 SNEGSKA (reference sequence). The CDR3 extends over 12 amino acids. The ends were cut back, 6 bases at V and 7 bases at J, with 13 bases in the middle. The chain's CDR3 is CSAKVGNQPQHF. DNA for the CDR3: TGCAGTGCCAAGGTGGGGAACCAGCCCCAGCATTTT.

The table lists this clonotype with many counts. The chain recombines TRBV28 with TRBJ2-7; TRBD1 agrees at 8 bases. CDR3 size: 15 residues. The junction had 13 bases not matched to a gene; V was cut back by 7 bases and J by 5 bases. Per the germline V gene, CDR1 is MDHEN and CDR2 is SYDVKM. In nucleotides, the CDR3 is TGTGCCAGCACCCCCAGCGGACAGGGTGTCAACGAGCAGTACTTC. This encodes CASTPSGQGVNEQYF.

This clonotype was seen repeatedly, ten times or more. The chain is built from TRBV10-3 and TRBJ2-7; maybe TRBD1 (7 bases). Between the trimmed V and J ends, which lost 3 bases and 4 bases, there was a span of 10 bases. This CDR3 is built from 13 residues. Germline V lookup: CDR1 ENHRY, CDR2 SYGVKD. This CDR3 is CAISEQGRYEQYF. In DNA form, the CDR3 reads TGTGCCATCAGTGAACAGGGGAGGTACGAGCAGTACTTC.

This clonotype was seen ten or more times. The chain is built from TRBV7-3 and TRBJ2-1, with 14 nucleotides matching TRBD2. The CDR3 is 17 amino acids. Germline CDR1 and CDR2: SGHTA and FQGTGA. V dropped 5 bases and J dropped 7; count of bases not matched to a gene: 10. CDR3 nucleotides: TGTGCCAGCAGCCCGGAGGGACTAGCGGGAGCATCAAATGAGCAGTTCTTC. This codes for CASSPEGLAGASNEQFF.

This clonotype appeared many times. V gene TRBV5-5 combines with J gene TRBJ1-4; D call uncertain. V was shortened by 0 bases and J by 3 bases, with 12 bases between the two germline ends. From germline, CDR1 is SGHKS and CDR2 YYEKEE (reference sequence). The CDR3 is made up of 16 amino acids. In DNA form, the CDR3 reads TGTGCCAGCAGCTTGGCGATAACAACCTCTAATGAAAAACTGTTTTTT. Encoded protein: CASSLAITTSNEKLFF. The variable domain in full, completed from reference TRBV5-5 and TRBJ1-4, reads DAGVTQSPTHLIKTRGQQVTLRCSPISGHKSVSWYQQVLGQGPQFIFQYYEKEERGRGNFPDRFSARQFPNYSSELNVNALLLGDSALYLCASSLAITTSNEKLFFGSGTQLSVL.

This clonotype was observed at least ten times. The V and J genes are TRBV28 and TRBJ2-2; D gene uncertain. The CDR3 length is 14 residues. V lost 5 bases and J 5 bases, leaving 12 bases between the germline ends. The V gene's germline CDR1 is MDHEN and CDR2 SYDVKM. CDR3: CASSPGSLTGELFF. In DNA, the CDR3 is TGTGCCAGCAGTCCCGGGTCATTAACCGGGGAGCTGTTTTTT. Drawing the rest from reference TRBV28 and TRBJ2-2, the complete variable domain is DVKVTQSSRYLVKRTGEKVFLECVQDMDHENMFWYRQDPGLGLRLIYFSYDVKMKEKGDIPEGYSVSREKKERFSLILESASTNQTSMYLCASSPGSLTGELFFGEGSRLTVL.

This clonotype appeared many times. The chain employs TRBV28 and TRBJ2-3, with 10 bases fitting TRBD1. The J segment lost 5 bases and the V segment lost 5 bases, leaving 7 bases of the junction unmatched. This CDR3 is 15 amino acids long. The germline gives CDR1 MDHEN, CDR2 SYDVKM. The CDR3 loop reads CASSSGTGVEDTQYF. CDR3 coding DNA: TGTGCCAGCAGTAGCGGGACAGGGGTAGAAGATACGCAGTATTTT.

This clonotype was recorded many times. V usage is TRBV5-1 and J usage is TRBJ2-7, with 9 bases aligning to TRBD1. The CDR3 contains 15 residues. Germline V gene lookup returns CDR1 SGHRS and CDR2 YFSETQ. The V segment lost 1 base and the J segment 2 bases; nucleotides outside the gene matches: 4. The CDR3 coding sequence is TGCGCCAGCAGCTTGCGAACAGGGGGCACCTACGAGCAGTACTTC. Its translation is CASSLRTGGTYEQYF.

This clonotype was counted many times. The chain employs TRBV12-3 or TRBV12-4 and TRBJ2-4; D is possibly TRBD1 (5 bases). V lost 7 bases, J lost 3 bases, and 13 bases lay in between. The CDR3 spans 14 residues. This CDR3 reads CASKPGFGKNIQYF. CDR3 DNA: TGTGCCAGCAAACCAGGGTTCGGCAAAAACATTCAGTACTTC.

This clonotype was picked up many times. This chain joins TRBV10-3 and TRBJ2-7; 7 bases align to TRBD1. The J segment lost 0 bases and the V segment lost 5 bases, leaving 4 bases of the junction unmatched. This CDR3 contains 14 residues. Looked up from germline, CDR1 is ENHRY and CDR2 is SYGVKD. The CDR3 DNA sequence: TGTGCCATCAGTACGGGACAGCCCTCCTACGAGCAGTACTTC. Protein sequence: CAISTGQPSYEQYF.

This clonotype appeared many times. The CDR3 DNA reads TGTGCCAGCAGTTCGCCGACAGCGGAGGGCACAGATACGCAGTATTTT. It specifies CASSSPTAEGTDTQYF. The chain has TRBV27 and TRBJ2-3; tentatively, D is TRBD1 or TRBD2 (5 bases each). The ends were cut back, 4 bases at V and 1 base at J, with 15 bases in the middle. CDR1 is MNHEY and CDR2 is SMNVEV in the germline V gene (reference sequence). The CDR3 is 16 amino acids.

This clonotype occurred many times. The rearrangement uses TRBV6-4 and TRBJ2-3; 7 positions match TRBD2. CDR3 size: 16 residues. V shed 0 bases and J 1 base; nucleotides not matched to a gene: 4. Germline-derived CDR1 and CDR2 are MRHNA and SNTAGT. The CDR3 loop is CASSDSGGSGTDTQYF. CDR3 coding DNA: TGTGCCAGCAGTGACTCGGGCGGGAGTGGCACAGATACGCAGTATTTT.

This clonotype was detected a few times. The V call is TRBV7-7, the J call TRBJ2-1; D unclear. The CDR3 has 14 residues. Germline values: CDR1 SSHAT, CDR2 FNYEAQ (reference sequence). With 1 base removed from V and 5 bases from J, the gap between germline ends came to 9 bases. CDR3 sequence: CASSLGNWNNEQFF. The CDR3 nucleotides are TGTGCCAGCAGCTTAGGCAACTGGAACAATGAGCAGTTCTTC.

This clonotype came up many times. The V gene is TRBV7-2, the J gene TRBJ2-1, with 9 nucleotides matching TRBD1. Germline CDR1 is SGHTA and CDR2 is FQGNSA. Trimming cost V 4 bases and J 0 bases; bases outside gene matches: 1. The CDR3 has 15 residues. CDR3 sequence reads: CASSSTGGSYNEQFF. CDR3 bases: TGTGCCAGCAGCTCGACAGGGGGCTCCTACAATGAGCAGTTCTTC.

A note on this clonotype: This may come from a read error, since a much larger clone is one base off. The CDR3 loop is CASSSKGGNQPQHF. The CDR3 nucleotides read TGTGCCAGCAGCTCAAAGGGGGGGAATCAGCCCCAGCATTTT. The chain recombines TRBV7-2 with TRBJ1-5; a weak D match, TRBD1 (6 bases). Per germline, CDR1 SGHTA and CDR2 FQGNSA. V gave up 4 bases and J gave up 4 bases, with 11 bases separating them. The CDR3 is made up of 14 amino acids. Drawing the rest from reference TRBV7-2 and TRBJ1-5, the complete variable domain is GAGVSQSPSNKVTEKGKDVELRCDPISGHTALYWYRQSLGQGLEFLIYFQGNSAPDKSGLPSDRFSAERTGGSVSTLTIQRTQQEDSAVYLCASSSKGGNQPQHFGDGTRLSIL.

Relative to its sample, this clonotype is large. V and J are TRBV10-1 and TRBJ2-1, with a weak D call TRBD2 (6 bases). The CDR3 totals 13 residues. V shed 3 bases and J shed 5 bases, with 8 bases lying between them. Germline values: CDR1 WNHNN, CDR2 SYGVQD (reference sequence). The CDR3 here is CASSEVADNEQFF. The CDR3 DNA sequence: TGCGCCAGCAGTGAAGTAGCGGACAATGAGCAGTTCTTC.

This clonotype was recorded at least ten times. This sequence joins TRBV5-1 and TRBJ2-1, with a possible D match to TRBD1 (6 bases). The CDR3 extends over 16 amino acids. V lost 0 bases and J 6 bases, leaving 16 bases between the germline ends. CDR1 SGHRS and CDR2 YFSETQ come from the germline V gene. This CDR3 reads CASSLAATRGGNEQFF. For the CDR3, the DNA is TGCGCCAGCAGCTTGGCCGCGACGAGAGGGGGCAATGAGCAGTTCTTC.